The entry that follows covers one TCR beta chain sequence. The data derive from a study of blood T cell repertoires in COVID-19. Looking at the study overall: Samples came from the United States, Italy and Spain, spanning acute and convalescent COVID-19. PBMCs, B-cell-depleted T cells, or T cells provided the cDNA or gDNA that made up the material.

Germline assignment: CDR1 MNHEY and CDR2 SVGAGI. The V segment lost 0 bases and the J segment 7 bases; nucleotides outside the gene matches: 7. CDR3 size: 16 residues. Method: immunoSEQ multiplex PCR; TCRdb's copy keeps in-frame clones and lacks some. This sample carries about 210,000 clones, roughly nine tenths of them seen once, and the ten largest clones take 1% to 1.5%. The receptor was derived from a man aged 25 to 45 with acute or convalescent COVID-19. The chain carries TRBV6-5 and TRBJ1-2, with 11 nucleotides matching TRBD1. Input material: peripheral blood. CDR3 DNA sequence: TGTGCCAGCAGTTACTCATTGGACAGGGGGCTTGGTGGCTACACCTTC. This gives the protein CASSYSLDRGLGGYTF.